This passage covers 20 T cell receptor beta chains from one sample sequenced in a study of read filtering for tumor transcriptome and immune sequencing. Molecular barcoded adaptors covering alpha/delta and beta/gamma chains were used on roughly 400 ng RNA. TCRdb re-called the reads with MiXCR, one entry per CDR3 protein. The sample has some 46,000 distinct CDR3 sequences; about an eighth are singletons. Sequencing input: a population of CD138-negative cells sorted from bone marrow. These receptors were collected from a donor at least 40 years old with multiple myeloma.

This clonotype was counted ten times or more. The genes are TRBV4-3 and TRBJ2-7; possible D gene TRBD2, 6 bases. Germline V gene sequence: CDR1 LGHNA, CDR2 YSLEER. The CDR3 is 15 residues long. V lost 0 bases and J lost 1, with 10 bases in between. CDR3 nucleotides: TGCGCCAGCAGCCAAGATAATAGCGGATCCTACGAGCAGTACTTC. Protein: CASSQDNSGSYEQYF.

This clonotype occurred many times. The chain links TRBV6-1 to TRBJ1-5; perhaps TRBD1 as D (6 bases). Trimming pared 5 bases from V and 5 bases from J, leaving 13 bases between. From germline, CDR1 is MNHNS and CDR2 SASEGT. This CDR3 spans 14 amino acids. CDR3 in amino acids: CASSLQGSDQPQHF. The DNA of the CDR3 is TGTGCCAGCAGTCTACAGGGAAGCGATCAGCCCCAGCATTTT.

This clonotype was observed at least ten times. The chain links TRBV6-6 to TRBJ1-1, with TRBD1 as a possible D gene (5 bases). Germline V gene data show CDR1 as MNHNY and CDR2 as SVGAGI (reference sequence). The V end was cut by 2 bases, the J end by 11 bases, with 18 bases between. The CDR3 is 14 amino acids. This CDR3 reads CASSYVGDLAEAFF. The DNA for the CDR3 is TGTGCCAGCAGTTACGTAGGGGATTTGGCCGAGGCTTTCTTT.

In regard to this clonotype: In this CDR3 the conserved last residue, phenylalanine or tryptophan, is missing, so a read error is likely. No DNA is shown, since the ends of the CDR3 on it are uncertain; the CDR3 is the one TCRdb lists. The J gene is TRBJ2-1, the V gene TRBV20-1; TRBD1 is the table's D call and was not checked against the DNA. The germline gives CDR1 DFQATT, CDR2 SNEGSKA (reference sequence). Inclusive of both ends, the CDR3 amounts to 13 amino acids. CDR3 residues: CSADRQVYNEQIY.

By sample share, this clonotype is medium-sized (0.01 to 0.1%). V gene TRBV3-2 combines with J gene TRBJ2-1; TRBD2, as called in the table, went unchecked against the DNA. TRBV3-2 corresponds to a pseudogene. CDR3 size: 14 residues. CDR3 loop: CASSRGLASNEQFF. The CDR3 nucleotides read TGTGCCAGCAGCCGAGGACTAGCGAGCAATGAGCAGTTCTTC.

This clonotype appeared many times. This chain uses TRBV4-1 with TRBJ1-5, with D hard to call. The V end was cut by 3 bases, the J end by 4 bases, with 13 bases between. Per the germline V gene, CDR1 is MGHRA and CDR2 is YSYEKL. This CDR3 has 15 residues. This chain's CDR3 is CASSHQMERNQPQHF. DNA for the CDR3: TGCGCCAGCAGCCATCAGATGGAACGAAATCAGCCCCAGCATTTT.

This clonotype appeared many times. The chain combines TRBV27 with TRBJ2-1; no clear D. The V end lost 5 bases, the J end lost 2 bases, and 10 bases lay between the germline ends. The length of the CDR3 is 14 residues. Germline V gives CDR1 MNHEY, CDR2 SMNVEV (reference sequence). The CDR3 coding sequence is TGTGCCAGCAGTGAGATGGACGCCTACAATGAGCAGTTCTTC. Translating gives CASSEMDAYNEQFF.

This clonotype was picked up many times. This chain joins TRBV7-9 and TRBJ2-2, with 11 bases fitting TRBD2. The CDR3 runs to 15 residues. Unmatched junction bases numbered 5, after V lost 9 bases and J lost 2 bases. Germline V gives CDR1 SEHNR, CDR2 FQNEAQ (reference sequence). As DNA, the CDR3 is TGTGCCAGGGACGGGACTAGCGGAAACACCGGGGAGCTGTTTTTT. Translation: CARDGTSGNTGELFF.

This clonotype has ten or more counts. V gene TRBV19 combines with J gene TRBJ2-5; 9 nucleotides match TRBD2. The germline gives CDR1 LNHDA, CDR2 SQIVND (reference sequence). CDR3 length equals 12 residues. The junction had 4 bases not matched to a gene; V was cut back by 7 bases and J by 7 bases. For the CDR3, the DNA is TGTGCCAGTATGGGACTAGCTGCGACCCAGTACTTC. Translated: CASMGLAATQYF. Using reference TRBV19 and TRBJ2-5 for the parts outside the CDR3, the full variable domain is DGGITQSPKYLFRKEGQNVTLSCEQNLNHDAMYWYRQDPGQGLRLIYYSQIVNDFQKGDIAEGYSVSREKKESFPLTVTSAQKNPTAFYLCASMGLAATQYFGPGTRLLVL.

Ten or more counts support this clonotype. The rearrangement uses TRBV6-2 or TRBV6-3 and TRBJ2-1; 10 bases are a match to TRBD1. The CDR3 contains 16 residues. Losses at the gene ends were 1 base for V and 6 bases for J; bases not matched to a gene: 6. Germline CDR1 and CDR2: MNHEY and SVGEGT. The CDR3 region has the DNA TGTGCCAGCAGTTACTTGGGACAGGGGAATTCCAATGAGCAGTTCTTC. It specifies CASSYLGQGNSNEQFF.

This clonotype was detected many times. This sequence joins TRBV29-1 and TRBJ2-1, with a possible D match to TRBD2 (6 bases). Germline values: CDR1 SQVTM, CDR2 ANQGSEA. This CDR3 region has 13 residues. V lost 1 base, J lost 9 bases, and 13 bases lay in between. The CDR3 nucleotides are TGCAGCGTTGAAGGTTGGCGGGAAGGTGAGCAGTTCTTC. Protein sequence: CSVEGWREGEQFF.

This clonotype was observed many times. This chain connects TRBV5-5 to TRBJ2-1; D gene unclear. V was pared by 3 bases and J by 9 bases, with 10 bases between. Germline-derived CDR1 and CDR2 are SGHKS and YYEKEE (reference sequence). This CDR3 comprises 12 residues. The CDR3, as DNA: TGTGCCAGCAGCTCGAGTGTGGTTGAGCAGTTCTTC. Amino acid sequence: CASSSSVVEQFF.

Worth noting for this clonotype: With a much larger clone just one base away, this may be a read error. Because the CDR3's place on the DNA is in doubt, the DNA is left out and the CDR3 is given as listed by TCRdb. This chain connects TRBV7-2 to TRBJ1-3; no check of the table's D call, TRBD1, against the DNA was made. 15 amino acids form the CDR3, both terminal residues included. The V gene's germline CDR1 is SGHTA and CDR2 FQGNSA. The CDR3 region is CASSWGQGAGNTVYF.

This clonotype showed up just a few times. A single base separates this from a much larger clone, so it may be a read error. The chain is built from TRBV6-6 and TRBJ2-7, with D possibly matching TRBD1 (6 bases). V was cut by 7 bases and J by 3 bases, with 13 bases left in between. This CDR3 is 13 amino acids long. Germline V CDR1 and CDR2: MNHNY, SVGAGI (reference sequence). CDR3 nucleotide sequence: TGTGCCAGCATAACGACAGGAGTCTACGAGCAGTACTTC. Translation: CASITTGVYEQYF.

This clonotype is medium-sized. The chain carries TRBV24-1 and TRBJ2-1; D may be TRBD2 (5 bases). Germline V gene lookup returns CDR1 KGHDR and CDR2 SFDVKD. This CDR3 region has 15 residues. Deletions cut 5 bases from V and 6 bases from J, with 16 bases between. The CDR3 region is CATSASGIMSNEQFF. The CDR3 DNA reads TGTGCCACCAGTGCATCCGGGATTATGAGCAATGAGCAGTTCTTC.

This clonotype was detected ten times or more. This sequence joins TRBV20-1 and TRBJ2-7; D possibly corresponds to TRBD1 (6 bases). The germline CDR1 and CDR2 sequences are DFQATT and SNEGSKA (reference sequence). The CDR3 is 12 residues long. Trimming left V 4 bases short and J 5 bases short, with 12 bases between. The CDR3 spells CSAKRQDNEQYF. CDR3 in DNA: TGCAGTGCTAAACGACAGGACAACGAGCAGTACTTC.

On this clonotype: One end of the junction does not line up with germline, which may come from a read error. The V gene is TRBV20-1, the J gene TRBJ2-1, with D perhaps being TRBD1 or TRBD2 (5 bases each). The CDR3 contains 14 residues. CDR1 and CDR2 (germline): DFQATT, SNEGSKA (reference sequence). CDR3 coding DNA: TGCAGTGCAATGGGACCAGCGGATTACAATGAGCAGTCCTTC. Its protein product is CSAMGPADYNEQSF.

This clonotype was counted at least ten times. CDR3 sequence reads: CASRDLWNQPQHF. The CDR3 nucleotides are TGTGCCAGCAGGGATCTTTGGAATCAGCCCCAGCATTTT. The rearrangement uses TRBV6-1 and TRBJ1-5; D gene uncertain. CDR3 size: 13 residues. Trimming pared 6 bases from V and 4 bases from J, leaving 10 bases between. Germline V gives CDR1 MNHNS, CDR2 SASEGT.

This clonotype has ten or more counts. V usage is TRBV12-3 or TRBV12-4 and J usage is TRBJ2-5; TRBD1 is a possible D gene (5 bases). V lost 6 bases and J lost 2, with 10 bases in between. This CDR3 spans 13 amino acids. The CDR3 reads CASSRRGQETQYF. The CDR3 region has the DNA TGTGCCAGCAGCCGAAGGGGACAAGAGACCCAGTACTTC.

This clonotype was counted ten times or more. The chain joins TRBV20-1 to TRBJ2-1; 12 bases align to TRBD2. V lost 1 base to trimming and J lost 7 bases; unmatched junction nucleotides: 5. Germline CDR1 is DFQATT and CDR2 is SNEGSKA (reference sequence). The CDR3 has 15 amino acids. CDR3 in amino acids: CSARGLAGVRNEQFF. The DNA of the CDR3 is TGCAGTGCTAGAGGACTAGCGGGAGTTAGGAATGAGCAGTTCTTC.